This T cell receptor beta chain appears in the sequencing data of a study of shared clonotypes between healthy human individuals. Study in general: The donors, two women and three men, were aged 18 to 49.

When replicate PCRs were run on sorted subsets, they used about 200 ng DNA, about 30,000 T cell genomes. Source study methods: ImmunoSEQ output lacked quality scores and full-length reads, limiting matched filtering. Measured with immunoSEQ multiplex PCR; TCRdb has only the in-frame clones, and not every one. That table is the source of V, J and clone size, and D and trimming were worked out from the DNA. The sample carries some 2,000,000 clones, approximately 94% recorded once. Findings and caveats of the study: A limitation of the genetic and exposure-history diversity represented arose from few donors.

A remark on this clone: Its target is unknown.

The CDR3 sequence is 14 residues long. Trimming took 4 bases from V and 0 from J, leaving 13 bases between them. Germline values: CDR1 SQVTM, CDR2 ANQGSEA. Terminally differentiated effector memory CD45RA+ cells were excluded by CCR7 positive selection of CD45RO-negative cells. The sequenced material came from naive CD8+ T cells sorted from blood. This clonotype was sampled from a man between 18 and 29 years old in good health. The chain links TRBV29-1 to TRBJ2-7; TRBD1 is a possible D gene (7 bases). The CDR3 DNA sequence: TGCAGCGTTGGCGGGACAGAGGGCTCCTACGAGCAGTACTTC. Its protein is CSVGGTEGSYEQYF.